This TCR beta chain was sequenced for a study of blood T cells in healthy people across ages. The authors ran a second PCR of about 6 to 12 cycles using a sample-barcoded 5' primer and a J-beta primer mix. All samples gave at least 3 million CDR3-containing paired-end reads. One entry per CDR3 protein, called by TCRdb with MiXCR from the 5' RACE reads. The sample carries 780,000 or so distinct CDR3 sequences, 56% recorded once. Every sample yielded at least 6.5 million isolated PBMCs. Regarding this clonotype: Antigen: not known.

Study-wide results and caveats: In older individuals, TCR beta diversity per million T cells was lower, falling roughly linearly with age.

The receptor was derived from a man in his forties in good health. Sequencing input: blood.

CDR3 coding DNA: TGTGCCAGCAGCTTCGGACAGGGGGATAACATTCAGTACTTC. It translates to CASSFGQGDNIQYF. J is TRBJ2-4 and V is TRBV7-8, with TRBD1 matching 10 bases. Trimming at V came to 3 bases and at J to 7 bases, leaving 3 bases not matched to a gene. Germline CDR1 is SGHVS and CDR2 is FQNEAQ. The CDR3 spans 14 residues.